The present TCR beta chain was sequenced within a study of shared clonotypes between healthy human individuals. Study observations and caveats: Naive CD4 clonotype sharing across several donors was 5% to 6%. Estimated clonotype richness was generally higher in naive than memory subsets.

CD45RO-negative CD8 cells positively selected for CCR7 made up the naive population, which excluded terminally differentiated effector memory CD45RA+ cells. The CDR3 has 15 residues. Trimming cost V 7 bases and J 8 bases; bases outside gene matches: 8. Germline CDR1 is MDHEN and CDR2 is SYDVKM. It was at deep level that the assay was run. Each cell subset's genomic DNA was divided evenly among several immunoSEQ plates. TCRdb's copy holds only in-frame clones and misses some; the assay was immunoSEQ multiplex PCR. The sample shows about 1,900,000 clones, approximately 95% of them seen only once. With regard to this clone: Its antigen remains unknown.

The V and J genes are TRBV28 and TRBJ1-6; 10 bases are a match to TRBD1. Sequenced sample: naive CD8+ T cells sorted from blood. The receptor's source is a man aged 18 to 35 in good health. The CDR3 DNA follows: TGTGCCAGCACTCAGACAGGGGGCGGAGATTCACCCCTCCACTTT. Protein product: CASTQTGGGDSPLHF. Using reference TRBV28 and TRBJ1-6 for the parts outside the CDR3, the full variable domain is DVKVTQSSRYLVKRTGEKVFLECVQDMDHENMFWYRQDPGLGLRLIYFSYDVKMKEKGDIPEGYSVSREKKERFSLILESASTNQTSMYLCASTQTGGGDSPLHFGNGTRLTVT.